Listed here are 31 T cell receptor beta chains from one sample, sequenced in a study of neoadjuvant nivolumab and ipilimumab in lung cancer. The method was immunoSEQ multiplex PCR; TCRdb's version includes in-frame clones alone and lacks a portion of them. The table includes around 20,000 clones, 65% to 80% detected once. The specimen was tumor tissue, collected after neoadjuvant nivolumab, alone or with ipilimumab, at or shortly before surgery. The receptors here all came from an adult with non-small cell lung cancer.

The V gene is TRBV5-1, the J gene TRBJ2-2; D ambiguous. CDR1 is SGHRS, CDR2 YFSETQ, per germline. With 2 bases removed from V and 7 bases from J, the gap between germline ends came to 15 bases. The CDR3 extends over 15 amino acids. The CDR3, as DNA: TGCGCCAGCAGCTTCTCGAATGCCGAAATCGGGGAGCTGTTTTTT. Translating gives CASSFSNAEIGELFF.

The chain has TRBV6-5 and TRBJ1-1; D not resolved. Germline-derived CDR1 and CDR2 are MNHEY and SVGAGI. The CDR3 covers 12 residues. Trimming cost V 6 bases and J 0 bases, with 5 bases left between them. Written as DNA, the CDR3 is TGTGCCAGCAGGACACTGAACACTGAAGCTTTCTTT. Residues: CASRTLNTEAFF.

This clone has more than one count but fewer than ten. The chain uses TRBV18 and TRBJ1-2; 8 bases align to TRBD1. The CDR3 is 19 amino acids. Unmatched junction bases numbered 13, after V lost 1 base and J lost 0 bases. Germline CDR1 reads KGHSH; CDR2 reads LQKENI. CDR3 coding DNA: TGTGCCAGCTCACCACGGACAGGGCGCGTTAGTGGGGCTAACTATGGCTACACCTTC. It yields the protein CASSPRTGRVSGANYGYTF.

CDR3 sequence: CASSIGGPQYF. CDR3 in DNA: TGTGCCAGTAGTATAGGGGGCCCCCAGTACTTC. This chain uses TRBV19 with TRBJ2-5, with D possibly TRBD1 on 5 matching bases. Per germline, CDR1 LNHDA and CDR2 SQIVND (reference sequence). The V end was cut by 1 base, the J end by 9 bases, with 6 bases between. CDR3 length: 11 residues.

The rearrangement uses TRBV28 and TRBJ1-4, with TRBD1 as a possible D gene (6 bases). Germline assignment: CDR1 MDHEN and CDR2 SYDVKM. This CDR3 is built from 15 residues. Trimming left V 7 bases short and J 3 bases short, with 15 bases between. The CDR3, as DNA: TGTGCCAGCATCTTCACGGGGGCAGCTAATGAAAAACTGTTTTTT. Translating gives CASIFTGAANEKLFF.

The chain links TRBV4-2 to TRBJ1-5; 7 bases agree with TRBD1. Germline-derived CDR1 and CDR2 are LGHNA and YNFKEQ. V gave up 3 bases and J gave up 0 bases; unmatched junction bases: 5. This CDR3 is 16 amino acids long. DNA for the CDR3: TGTGCCAGCAGCCAGACAGGGATGAATAGCAATCAGCCCCAGCATTTT. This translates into CASSQTGMNSNQPQHF.

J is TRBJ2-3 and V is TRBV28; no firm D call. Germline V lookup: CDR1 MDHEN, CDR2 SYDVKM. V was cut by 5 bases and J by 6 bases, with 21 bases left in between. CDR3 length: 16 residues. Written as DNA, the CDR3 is TGTGCCAGCAGTCCCAGCGTGGCTCCTTTCATCGATACGCAGTATTTT. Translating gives CASSPSVAPFIDTQYF.

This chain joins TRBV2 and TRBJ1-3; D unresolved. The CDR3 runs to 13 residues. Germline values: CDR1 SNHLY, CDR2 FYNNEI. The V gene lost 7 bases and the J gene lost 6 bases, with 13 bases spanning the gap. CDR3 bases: TGTGCCAGCACTCTGGACTGGCTAAACACCATATATTTT. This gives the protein CASTLDWLNTIYF.

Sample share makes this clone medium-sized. The CDR3 loop is CASSEAPWEGASTF. CDR3 DNA: TGTGCCAGCAGTGAAGCCCCCTGGGAGGGGGCTAGCACCTTC. The chain links TRBV2 to TRBJ1-2, with 7 bases fitting TRBD1. The junction had 11 bases not matched to a gene; V was cut back by 0 bases and J by 13 bases. CDR1 SNHLY and CDR2 FYNNEI come from the germline V gene. This CDR3 spans 14 amino acids.

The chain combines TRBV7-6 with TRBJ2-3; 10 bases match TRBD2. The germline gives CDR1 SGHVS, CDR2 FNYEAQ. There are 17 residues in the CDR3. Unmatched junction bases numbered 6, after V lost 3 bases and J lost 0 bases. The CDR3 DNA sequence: TGTGCCAGCAGCTTCGGGACTAGCGCCACTAGCACAGATACGCAGTATTTT. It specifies CASSFGTSATSTDTQYF.

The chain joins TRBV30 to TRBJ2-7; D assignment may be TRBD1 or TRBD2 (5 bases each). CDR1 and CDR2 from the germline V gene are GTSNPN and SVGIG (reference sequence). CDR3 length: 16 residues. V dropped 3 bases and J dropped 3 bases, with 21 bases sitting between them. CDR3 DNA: TGTGCCTGGAGCCCCCTGGGTCTGGGGGTACGCTACGAGCAGTACTTC. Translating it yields CAWSPLGLGVRYEQYF.

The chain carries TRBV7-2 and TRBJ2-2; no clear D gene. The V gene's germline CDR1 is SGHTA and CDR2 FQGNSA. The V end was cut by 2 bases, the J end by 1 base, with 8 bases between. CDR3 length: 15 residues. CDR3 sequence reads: CASSLRPQNTGELFF. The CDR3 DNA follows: TGTGCCAGCAGCTTAAGGCCCCAGAACACCGGGGAGCTGTTTTTT.

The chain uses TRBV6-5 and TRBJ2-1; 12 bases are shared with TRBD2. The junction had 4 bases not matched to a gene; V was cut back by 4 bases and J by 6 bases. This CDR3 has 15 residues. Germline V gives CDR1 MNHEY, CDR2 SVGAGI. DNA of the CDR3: TGTGCCAGCAGTTCCCTAGCGGGAGGGCTCAATGAGCAGTTCTTC. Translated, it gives CASSSLAGGLNEQFF.

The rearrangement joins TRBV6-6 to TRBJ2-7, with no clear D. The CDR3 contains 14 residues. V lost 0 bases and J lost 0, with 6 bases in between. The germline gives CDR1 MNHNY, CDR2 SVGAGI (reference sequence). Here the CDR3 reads CASSYSTSSYEQYF. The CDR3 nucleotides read TGTGCCAGCAGTTACTCAACGAGCTCCTACGAGCAGTACTTC.

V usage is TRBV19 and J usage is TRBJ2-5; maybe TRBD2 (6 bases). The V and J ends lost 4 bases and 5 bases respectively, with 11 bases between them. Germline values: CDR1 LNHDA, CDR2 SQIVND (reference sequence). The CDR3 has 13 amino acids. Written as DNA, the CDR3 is TGTGCCAGTAGTAATGTAGCGGCGGAGACCCAGTACTTC. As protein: CASSNVAAETQYF.

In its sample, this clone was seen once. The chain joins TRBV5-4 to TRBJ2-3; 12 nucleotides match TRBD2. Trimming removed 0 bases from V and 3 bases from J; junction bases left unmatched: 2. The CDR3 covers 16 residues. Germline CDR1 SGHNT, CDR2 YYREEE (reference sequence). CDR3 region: CASSLELAGGTDTQYF. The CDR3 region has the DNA TGTGCCAGCAGCTTGGAACTAGCGGGAGGTACAGATACGCAGTATTTT.

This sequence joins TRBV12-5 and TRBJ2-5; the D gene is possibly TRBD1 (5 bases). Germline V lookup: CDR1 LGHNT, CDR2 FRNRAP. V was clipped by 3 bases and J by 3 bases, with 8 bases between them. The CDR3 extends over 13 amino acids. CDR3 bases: TGTGCTAGTGGTTTAGCCAGGGAAGAGACCCAGTACTTC. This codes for CASGLAREETQYF. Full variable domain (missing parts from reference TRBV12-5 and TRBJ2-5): DARVTQTPRHKVTEMGQEVTMRCQPILGHNTVFWYRQTMMQGLELLAYFRNRAPLDDSGMPKDRFSAEMPDATLATLKIQPSEPRDSAVYFCASGLAREETQYFGPGTRLLVL.

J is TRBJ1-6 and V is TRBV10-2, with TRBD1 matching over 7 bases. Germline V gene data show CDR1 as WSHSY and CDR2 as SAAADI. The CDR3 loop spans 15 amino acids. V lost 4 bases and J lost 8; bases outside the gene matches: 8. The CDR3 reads CASSGPGQLDSPLHF. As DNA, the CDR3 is TGCGCCAGCAGTGGGCCGGGACAGCTCGATTCACCCCTCCACTTT.

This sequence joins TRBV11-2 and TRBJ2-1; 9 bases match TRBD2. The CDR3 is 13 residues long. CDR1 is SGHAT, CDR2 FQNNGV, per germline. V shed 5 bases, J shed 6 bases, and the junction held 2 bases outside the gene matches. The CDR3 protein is CASSGGLANEQFF. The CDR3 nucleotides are TGTGCCAGCAGCGGGGGACTAGCCAATGAGCAGTTCTTC.

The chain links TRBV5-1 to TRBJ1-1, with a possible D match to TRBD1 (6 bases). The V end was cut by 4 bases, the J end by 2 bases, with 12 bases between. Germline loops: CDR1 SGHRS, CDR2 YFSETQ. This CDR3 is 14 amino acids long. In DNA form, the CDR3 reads TGCGCCAGCAGCCCTGGACAGAGAAACACTGAAGCTTTCTTT. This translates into CASSPGQRNTEAFF.

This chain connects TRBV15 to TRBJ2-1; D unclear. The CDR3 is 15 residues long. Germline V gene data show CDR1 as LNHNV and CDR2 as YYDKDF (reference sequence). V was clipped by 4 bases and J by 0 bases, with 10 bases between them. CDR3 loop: CATSKVASSYNEQFF. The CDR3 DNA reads TGTGCCACCAGCAAAGTCGCGAGCTCCTACAATGAGCAGTTCTTC.

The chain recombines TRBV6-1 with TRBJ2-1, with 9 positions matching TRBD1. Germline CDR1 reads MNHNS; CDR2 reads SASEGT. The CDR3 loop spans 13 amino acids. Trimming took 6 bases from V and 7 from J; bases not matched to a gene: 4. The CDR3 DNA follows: TGTGCCAGCAGGTCCGGGACAGGGAATGAGCAGTTCTTC. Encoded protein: CASRSGTGNEQFF.

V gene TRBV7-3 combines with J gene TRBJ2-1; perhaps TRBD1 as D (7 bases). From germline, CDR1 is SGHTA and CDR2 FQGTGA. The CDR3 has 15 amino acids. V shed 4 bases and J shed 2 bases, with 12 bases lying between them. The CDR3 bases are TGTGCCAGCAGCTCTCAGGGGGGTCCCTACAATGAGCAGTTCTTC. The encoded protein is CASSSQGGPYNEQFF.

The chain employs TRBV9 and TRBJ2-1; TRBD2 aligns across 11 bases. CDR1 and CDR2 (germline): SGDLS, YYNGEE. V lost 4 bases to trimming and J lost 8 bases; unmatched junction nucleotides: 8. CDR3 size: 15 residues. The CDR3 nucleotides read TGTGCCAGCAGCCTTAGCGGGAGGGCCTGGGATGAGCAGTTCTTC. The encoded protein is CASSLSGRAWDEQFF.

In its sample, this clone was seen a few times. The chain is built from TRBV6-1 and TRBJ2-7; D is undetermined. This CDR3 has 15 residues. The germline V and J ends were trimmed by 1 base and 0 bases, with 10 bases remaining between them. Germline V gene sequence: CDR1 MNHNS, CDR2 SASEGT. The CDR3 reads CASSEGGFSSYEQYF. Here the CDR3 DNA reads TGTGCCAGCAGTGAAGGCGGATTTAGCTCCTACGAGCAGTACTTC.

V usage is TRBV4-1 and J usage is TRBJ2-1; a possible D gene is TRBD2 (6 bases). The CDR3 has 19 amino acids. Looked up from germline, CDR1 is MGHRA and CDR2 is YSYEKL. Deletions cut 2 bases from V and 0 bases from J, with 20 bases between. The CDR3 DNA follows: TGCGCCAGCAGCCAACCCGCGAGCACTAGCCGGAGCTCCTACAATGAGCAGTTCTTC. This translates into CASSQPASTSRSSYNEQFF.

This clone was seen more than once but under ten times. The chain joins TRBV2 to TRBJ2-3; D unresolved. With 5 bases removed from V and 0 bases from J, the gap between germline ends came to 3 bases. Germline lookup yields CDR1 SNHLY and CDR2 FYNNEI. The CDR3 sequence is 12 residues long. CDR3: CASSYSTDTQYF. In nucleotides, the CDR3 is TGTGCCAGCAGTTACAGCACAGATACGCAGTATTTT. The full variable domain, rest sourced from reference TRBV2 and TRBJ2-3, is EPEVTQTPSHQVTQMGQEVILRCVPISNHLYFYWYRQILGQKVEFLVSFYNNEISEKSEIFDDQFSVERPDGSNFTLKIRSTKLEDSAMYFCASSYSTDTQYFGPGTRLTVL.

CDR3 amino acids: CASSSDRGQQETQYF. The CDR3, as DNA: TGTGCCAGCAGTTCGGACAGGGGACAACAAGAGACCCAGTACTTC. This chain joins TRBV27 and TRBJ2-5, with 9 bases aligning to TRBD1. This CDR3 is 15 amino acids long. The trim removed 4 bases at V and 2 bases at J, leaving 5 bases unmatched. CDR1 and CDR2 from the germline V gene are MNHEY and SMNVEV (reference sequence).

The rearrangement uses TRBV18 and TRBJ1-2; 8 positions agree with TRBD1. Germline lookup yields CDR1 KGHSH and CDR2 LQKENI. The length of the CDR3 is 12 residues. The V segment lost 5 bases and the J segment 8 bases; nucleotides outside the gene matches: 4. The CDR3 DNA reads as TGTGCCAGCTCATCGGACAGGGAAGGCTACACCTTC. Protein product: CASSSDREGYTF.

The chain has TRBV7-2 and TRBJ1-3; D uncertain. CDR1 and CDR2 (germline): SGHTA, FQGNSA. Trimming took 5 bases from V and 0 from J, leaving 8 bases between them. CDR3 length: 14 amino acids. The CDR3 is CASSISISGNTIYF. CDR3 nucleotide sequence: TGTGCCAGCAGCATATCCATCTCTGGAAACACCATATATTTT.

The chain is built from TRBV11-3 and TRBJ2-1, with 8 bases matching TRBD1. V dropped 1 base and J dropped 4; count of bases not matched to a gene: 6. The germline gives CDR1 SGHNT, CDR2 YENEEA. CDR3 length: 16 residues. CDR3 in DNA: TGTGCCAGCAGCTTAGGACGGACAGGGATATACAATGAGCAGTTCTTC. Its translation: CASSLGRTGIYNEQFF.